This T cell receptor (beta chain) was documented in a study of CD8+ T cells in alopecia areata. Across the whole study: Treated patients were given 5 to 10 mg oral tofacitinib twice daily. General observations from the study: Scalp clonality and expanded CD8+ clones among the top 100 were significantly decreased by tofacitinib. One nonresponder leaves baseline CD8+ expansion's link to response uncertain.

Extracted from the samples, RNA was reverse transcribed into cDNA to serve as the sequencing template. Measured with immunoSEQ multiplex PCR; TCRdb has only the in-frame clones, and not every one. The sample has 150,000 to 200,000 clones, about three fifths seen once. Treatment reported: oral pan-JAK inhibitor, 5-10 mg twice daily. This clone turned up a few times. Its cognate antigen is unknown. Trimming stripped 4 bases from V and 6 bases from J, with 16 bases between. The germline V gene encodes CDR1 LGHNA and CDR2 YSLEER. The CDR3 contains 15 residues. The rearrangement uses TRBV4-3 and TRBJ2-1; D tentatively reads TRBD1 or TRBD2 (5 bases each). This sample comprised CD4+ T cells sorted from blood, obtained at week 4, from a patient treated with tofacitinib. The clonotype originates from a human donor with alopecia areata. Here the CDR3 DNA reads TGCGCCAGCAGCCCCCTTGGGACGGGCTCCAATGAGCAGTTCTTC. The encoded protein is CASSPLGTGSNEQFF.